The rows below give T cell receptor beta chains drawn from one sample of a study of blood T cell repertoires in COVID-19. Here immunoSEQ multiplex PCR was the method, and the copy in TCRdb shows in-frame clones only, minus some. Of 200,000 to 250,000 clones listed, about four fifths are singletons. The specimen was PBMCs or T cells enriched from blood (not recorded which). The source of these receptors is a man aged 55-75 years who had recovered from COVID-19. Both conserved end residues are part of each CDR3. The D gene is left open where the match is weak. Clone size is given for some rows only: seen once, a few or many times, or a class if the clone is expanded.

TRBD2 | TRBJ2-5 | TRBV9 | many | TGTGCCAGCAGCTACGGGGGGGTTGAGACCCAGTACTTC | CASSYGGVETQYF
NA | TRBJ1-4 | TRBV18 | NA | TGTGCCAGCTCAAGCAACGGCAGGGCTAATGAAAAACTGTTTTTT | CASSSNGRANEKLFF
NA | TRBJ2-1 | TRBV27 | NA | TGTGCCAGCAGTTTATATGCAAAACTCAATGAGCAGTTCTTC | CASSLYAKLNEQFF
TRBD1 | TRBJ1-2 | TRBV3-1/TRBV3-2 | NA | TGTGCCAGCAGCCAAGAAAACAGGGGGCGCAACTATGGCTACACCTTC | CASSQENRGRNYGYTF
TRBD2 | TRBJ2-2 | TRBV10-3 | NA | TGTGCCATCAGTGGACTAGCGGGGTCCGGGGAGCTGTTTTTT | CAISGLAGSGELFF
NA | TRBJ1-2 | TRBV4-2 | NA | TGTGCCAGCAGCCAAGATCTTGGGCTCGGGGGGCATGGCTACACCTTC | CASSQDLGLGGHGYTF
TRBD1 | TRBJ2-2 | TRBV6-6 | NA | TGTGCCAGCACCCACAGATGGACAGGGATGACCGGGGAGCTGTTTTTT | CASTHRWTGMTGELFF
TRBD1 | TRBJ1-2 | TRBV7-6 | few | TGTGCCAGCAGCCCACTCTCCGGGACAGGGGTCTCAAGCTATGGCTACACCTTC | CASSPLSGTGVSSYGYTF
NA | TRBJ1-3 | TRBV3-1/TRBV3-2 | NA | TGTGCCAGCAGCGAACTCACAGGGACTACTGGAAACACCATATATTTT | CASSELTGTTGNTIYF
TRBD2 | TRBJ2-1 | TRBV7-9 | NA | TGTGCCAGCAGCTTAGTTGGGACTAGTCGCAATGAGCAGTTCTTC | CASSLVGTSRNEQFF
NA | TRBJ2-3 | TRBV5-1 | NA | TGCGCCAGCAGCGACGAGCAGGGGTCTCCCACAGATACGCAGTATTTT | CASSDEQGSPTDTQYF
NA | TRBJ2-5 | TRBV7-2 | NA | TGTGCCAGCAGCTTTGTTAGCGTCCCGCCTGAGGCCCAGTACTTC | CASSFVSVPPEAQYF
NA | TRBJ2-3 | TRBV21-1 | NA | TGTGCCAGCAGCAAAGGACGTGGACTAAATTATTTGGATACGCAGTATTTT | CASSKGRGLNYLDTQYF
TRBD1 | TRBJ1-1 | TRBV18 | NA | TGTGCCAGCTCACCACAGAACCTACAGGGGCAGGCTGAAGCTTTCTTT | CASSPQNLQGQAEAFF
NA | TRBJ2-2 | TRBV11-3 | NA | TGTGCCAGCAGCTTTTCTTCGGGACAGAACACCGGGGAGCTGTTTTTT | CASSFSSGQNTGELFF
TRBD2 | TRBJ2-3 | TRBV27 | once | TGTGCCAGCAGTTTAAAGGGACTAGCGGGGGGTGCCACAGATACGCAGTATTTT | CASSLKGLAGGATDTQYF
NA | TRBJ1-1 | TRBV2 | NA | TGTGCCAGCATATTTCAAACAGTTAGGAACACTGAAGCTTTCTTT | CASIFQTVRNTEAFF
TRBD1 | TRBJ1-1 | TRBV18 | NA | TGTGCCAGCTCCCTCCAGGACAGGGGAGAAGCTTTCTTT | CASSLQDRGEAFF
NA | TRBJ1-2 | TRBV6-5 | NA | TGTGCCAGCAGTCCGGGTCGAGCTAACTATGGCTACACCTTC | CASSPGRANYGYTF
TRBD1 | TRBJ1-2 | TRBV5-1 | NA | TGCGCCAGCAGCTCGGACAGGGTCTATGGCTACACCTTC | CASSSDRVYGYTF
TRBD1 | TRBJ1-6 | TRBV19 | NA | TGTGCCAGTAGTTTCATGAAGGGACAGGGCATTTCACCCCTCCACTTT | CASSFMKGQGISPLHF
NA | TRBJ1-2 | TRBV7-2 | NA | TGTGCCAGCAGCCCGTCGGCAGGGGCGGCTGGCTACACCTTC | CASSPSAGAAGYTF
TRBD2 | TRBJ2-3 | TRBV6-4 | NA | TGTGCCAGCAGTGAGGAGGCTAGCGGGGGTAGCACAGATACGCAGTATTTT | CASSEEASGGSTDTQYF
TRBD1 | TRBJ2-3 | TRBV10-3 | few | TGTGCCATCAGTGTAAGAGGGGGCTCGGAAGATACGCAGTATTTT | CAISVRGGSEDTQYF
NA | TRBJ2-2 | TRBV12-3/TRBV12-4 | once | TGTGCCAGCACCCGAGGCGAAGCGAGGGAGCTGTTTTTT | CASTRGEARELFF
NA | TRBJ2-3 | TRBV3-1/TRBV3-2 | once | TGTGCCAGCAGCCAAGATGAAGCGGCACCCACAGATACGCAGTATTTT | CASSQDEAAPTDTQYF
TRBD1 | TRBJ1-5 | TRBV19 | NA | TGTGCCAGTAGTGGACAGGGGGTCGCGCCCCAGCATTTT | CASSGQGVAPQHF
NA | TRBJ2-1 | TRBV7-7 | NA | TGTGCTAGCAGCTTGGATATAGGGGGGGGGATCAATGAGCAGTTCTTC | CASSLDIGGGINEQFF
NA | TRBJ1-1 | TRBV6-5 | NA | TGTGCCAGCAGTTACTATGGGGGGGATCTGAACACTGAAGCTTTCTTT | CASSYYGGDLNTEAFF
NA | TRBJ1-3 | TRBV10-3 | few | TGTGCCATCAGTGAGTCCGTCGACAGGAACTCTGGAAACACCATATATTTT | CAISESVDRNSGNTIYF
NA | TRBJ1-1 | TRBV18 | NA | TGTGCCAGCTCACCAACTCGGGCAGGGGAGTACACTGAAGCTTTCTTT | CASSPTRAGEYTEAFF
NA | TRBJ2-1 | TRBV5-1 | NA | TGCGCCAGCAGCTTTGACTCCGGCTCCTACAATGAGCAGTTCTTC | CASSFDSGSYNEQFF
NA | TRBJ1-1 | TRBV5-1 | NA | TGCGCCAGCAGCTTGGCGACAGTCGGCACTGAAGCTTTCTTT | CASSLATVGTEAFF
NA | TRBJ2-7 | TRBV6-6 | NA | TGTGCCAGCATTAGCGCGCTCATCTCCTACGAGCAGTACTTC | CASISALISYEQYF
TRBD1 | TRBJ1-6 | TRBV6-4 | few | TGTGCCAGCAGTGCTAGGACAGGGAATTCACCCCTCCACTTT | CASSARTGNSPLHF
NA | TRBJ1-5 | TRBV7-9 | NA | TGTGCCAGCAGCTTAGCGAGTAGCAATCAGCCCCAGCATTTT | CASSLASSNQPQHF
NA | TRBJ1-5 | TRBV19 | few | TGTGCCAGTAGTACTTCCACAGGGTTCAATCAGCCCCAGCATTTT | CASSTSTGFNQPQHF
TRBD2 | TRBJ2-3 | TRBV2 | few | TGTGCCAGCAGCGTAGGACTAGCGGGACGTGATACGCAGTATTTT | CASSVGLAGRDTQYF
TRBD1 | TRBJ1-5 | TRBV24-1 | NA | TGTGCCACCAGTGTTGGGACAGGGCTTCAGCCCCAGCATTTT | CATSVGTGLQPQHF
NA | TRBJ2-7 | TRBV7-2 | NA | TGTGCCAGCAGCTCCCAAGGGGGAGCCTACGAGCAGTACTTC | CASSSQGGAYEQYF